In its sample, the clone carrying this T cell receptor (beta chain) was seen a few times. Its specificity is unknown. This CDR3 has 12 residues. Germline loops: CDR1 DFQATT, CDR2 SNEGSKA (reference sequence). This sample was included in a study of blood T cells in healthy people across ages. Findings and limits, study-wide: Long-lived donors had more naive CD4+ cells and higher diversity than aged donors.

Through a sample-barcoded 5' primer and a J-beta primer mix, a second PCR was run for roughly 7 to 12 cycles. A single record per CDR3 protein comes from TCRdb applying MiXCR to the 5' RACE reads. The sample carries about 290,000 distinct CDR3 sequences, 27% recorded once. V gene TRBV20-1 combines with J gene TRBJ2-5; D perhaps matches TRBD1 (5 bases). The end of the DNA is better explained by TRBJ2-7, so the J call may be wrong. The receptor comes from a woman in her 70s in good health. The sequencing input was blood. Here the CDR3 reads CSASPGPLEQYF. The CDR3 DNA follows: TGCAGTGCTAGCCCAGGGCCCCTCGAGCAGTACTTC.